The 18 T cell receptor beta chains presented below share a single source sample, sequenced in a study of vaccination and CD4 T cells after COVID-19. Oncomine TCR Beta short-read sequencing was applied to DNA from cultured CD4+ T cells. TCRdb used MiXCR to reprocess the PCR reads, holding one entry per CDR3 protein. The sample carries around 10,000 distinct CDR3 sequences, 60% to 70% recorded once. The sample's treatment: roughly 10-day PBMC culture with coronavirus spike peptide pools or control peptides (ViraFEST assay). Antigens of these TCRs are unknown. Sequencing was performed on CD4+ T cells from blood, cultured in vitro. The receptors derive from a human donor who had recovered from COVID-19.

V usage is TRBV27 and J usage is TRBJ2-7, with D hard to call. The V end lost 0 bases, the J end lost 1 base, and 16 bases lay between the germline ends. Germline V CDR1 and CDR2: MNHEY, SMNVEV (reference sequence). The CDR3 consists of 17 residues. This CDR3 reads CASSLSKQTHYSYEQYF. The CDR3 DNA reads as TGTGCCAGCAGTTTATCCAAACAGACACATTATTCCTACGAGCAGTACTTC.

This clonotype was picked up a small number of times. V usage is TRBV12-3 or TRBV12-4 and J usage is TRBJ1-2; 7 positions match TRBD1. The CDR3 runs 15 residues. The J segment lost 4 bases and the V segment lost 3 bases, leaving 8 bases of the junction unmatched. Here the CDR3 DNA reads TGTGCCAGCAGTTTCCCAGGACAGGCCACCTATGGCTACACCTTC. Its translation: CASSFPGQATYGYTF.

J is TRBJ1-1 and V is TRBV7-9, with 9 bases lining up with TRBD1. Looked up from germline, CDR1 is SEHNR and CDR2 is FQNEAQ (reference sequence). The CDR3 consists of 15 residues. J was trimmed by 5 bases and V by 3 bases; bases with no gene match: 7. In DNA form, the CDR3 reads TGTGCCAGCAGCTTTAACACAGGGGGCGGGACTGAAGCTTTCTTT. Translated: CASSFNTGGGTEAFF.

The rearrangement links TRBV6-2 or TRBV6-3 to TRBJ1-1; D perhaps matches TRBD1 (5 bases). Trimming cost V 4 bases and J 4 bases, with 10 bases left between them. Germline V lookup: CDR1 MNHEY, CDR2 SVGEGT. This CDR3 has 13 amino acids. CDR3 loop: CASSWEGSTEAFF. CDR3 sequence (DNA): TGTGCCAGCAGTTGGGAGGGGAGCACTGAAGCTTTCTTT.

This clonotype occurred a few times. V usage is TRBV10-3 and J usage is TRBJ1-2; D ambiguous. This CDR3 contains 16 residues. Germline CDR1 reads ENHRY; CDR2 reads SYGVKD. V was pared by 5 bases and J by 5 bases, with 21 bases between. The CDR3 loop is CAISHLETGMRYGYTF. The CDR3 coding sequence is TGTGCCATCAGTCATTTGGAAACCGGGATGAGATATGGCTACACCTTC.

V and J are TRBV30 and TRBJ1-2; D call uncertain. The CDR3 consists of 12 residues. The germline V and J ends were trimmed by 0 bases and 4 bases, with 6 bases remaining between them. CDR1 GTSNPN and CDR2 SVGIG come from the germline V gene (reference sequence). The CDR3 loop is CAWSVGVYGYTF. DNA of the CDR3: TGTGCCTGGAGTGTTGGTGTCTATGGCTACACCTTC. Using reference TRBV30 and TRBJ1-2 for the parts outside the CDR3, the full variable domain is SQTIHQWPATLVQPVGSPLSLECTVEGTSNPNLYWYRQAAGRGLQLLFYSVGIGQISSEVPQNLSASRPQDRQFILSSKKLLLSDSGFYLCAWSVGVYGYTFGSGTRLTVV.

This clonotype was seen only a few times. The chain uses TRBV20-1 and TRBJ2-2, with a tentative D call TRBD2 (6 bases). This CDR3 has 12 residues. Germline lookup yields CDR1 DFQATT and CDR2 SNEGSKA (reference sequence). Trimming left V 1 base short and J 6 bases short, with 6 bases between. This chain's CDR3 is CSARGGAGELFF. CDR3 nucleotides: TGCAGTGCTAGAGGCGGGGCCGGGGAGCTGTTTTTT.

This clonotype was detected only a few times. J is TRBJ1-3 and V is TRBV19; unclear D gene. CDR3 size: 16 residues. V lost 5 bases and J lost 5, with 19 bases in between. The germline V gene has CDR1 LNHDA and CDR2 SQIVND (reference sequence). The CDR3 DNA sequence: TGTGCCAGTAGTGCGCTCGCAGCCGGTGACCGAAACACCATATATTTT. It specifies CASSALAAGDRNTIYF.

By sample fraction, this clonotype is large. The chain recombines TRBV29-1 with TRBJ1-2, with D unclear. Trimming removed 5 bases at V and 7 bases at J, with 11 bases between. The germline gives CDR1 SQVTM, CDR2 ANQGSEA. The CDR3 length is 11 residues. CDR3 region: CSVQRDFGYTF. CDR3 DNA sequence: TGCAGCGTTCAACGGGATTTTGGCTACACCTTC.

The chain combines TRBV5-1 with TRBJ1-4, with 9 bases matching TRBD1. Germline trimming cut 7 bases from V and 7 bases from J; bases unmatched to any gene: 5. CDR1 is SGHRS and CDR2 is YFSETQ in the germline V gene. The CDR3 extends over 13 amino acids. CDR3 region: CASSGTGREKLFF. DNA of the CDR3: TGCGCCAGCTCCGGGACAGGGCGTGAAAAACTGTTTTTT.

The chain has TRBV19 and TRBJ1-4, with 8 nucleotides matching TRBD1. This CDR3 spans 14 amino acids. The ends lost 4 bases at V and 8 bases at J; junction bases unmatched: 6. Germline values: CDR1 LNHDA, CDR2 SQIVND (reference sequence). Here the CDR3 reads CASSKGQEREKLFF. The CDR3, as DNA: TGTGCCAGTAGTAAGGGACAGGAACGGGAAAAACTGTTTTTT.

The chain links TRBV18 to TRBJ1-1, with D possibly TRBD1 on 6 matching bases. Germline V gene lookup returns CDR1 KGHSH and CDR2 LQKENI. Deletions cut 3 bases from V and 1 base from J, with 15 bases between. The CDR3 has 16 amino acids. The CDR3 region has the DNA TGTGCCAGCTCACCGGGTTGGGCGACAGGGAACACTGAAGCTTTCTTT. Translation gives CASSPGWATGNTEAFF.

This clonotype was counted a few times. The CDR3 spells CASTPREGLLDTQYF. The DNA for the CDR3 is TGTGCCAGCACCCCACGGGAGGGCCTTCTTGATACGCAGTATTTT. V is TRBV6-2 or TRBV6-3 and J is TRBJ2-3; 8 bases fit TRBD2. Trimming removed 7 bases from V and 6 bases from J; junction bases left unmatched: 12. CDR3 length: 15 amino acids. Germline CDR1 and CDR2: MNHEY and SVGEGT.

The chain employs TRBV6-1 and TRBJ1-5; D uncertain. The germline V gene encodes CDR1 MNHNS and CDR2 SASEGT. V was clipped by 8 bases and J by 6 bases, with 11 bases between them. This CDR3 is built from 12 residues. For the CDR3, the DNA is TGTGCCAGCGCGAGGTTGACTCAGCCCCAGCATTTT. The encoded protein is CASARLTQPQHF.

In its sample, this clonotype was seen a few times. The chain recombines TRBV20-1 with TRBJ2-3, with a possible D match to TRBD2 (5 bases). Germline V gene sequence: CDR1 DFQATT, CDR2 SNEGSKA (reference sequence). The V gene lost 4 bases and the J gene lost 0 bases, with 17 bases spanning the gap. The CDR3 length is 16 residues. This CDR3 is CSAKRVPDTSTDTQYF. The DNA of the CDR3 is TGCAGTGCTAAGAGGGTCCCTGATACTAGCACAGATACGCAGTATTTT.

The V and J genes are TRBV6-1 and TRBJ2-2; 12 bases map to TRBD1. CDR3 length: 16 residues. Germline V lookup: CDR1 MNHNS, CDR2 SASEGT. V trimming: 8 bases; J trimming: 4 bases; junction bases outside the gene matches: 8. The CDR3 is CASRPGTGGVTGELFF. The CDR3 bases are TGTGCCAGCCGCCCCGGGACAGGGGGCGTCACCGGGGAGCTGTTTTTT.

This clonotype was detected a few times. The gene calls are TRBV10-3 and TRBJ2-3; 12 bases agree with TRBD2. This CDR3 spans 17 amino acids. The V gene's germline CDR1 is ENHRY and CDR2 SYGVKD. The V gene end was trimmed by 5 bases and the J gene end by 4 bases; junction bases not matched to a gene: 10. The CDR3 DNA is TGTGCCATCAGTCCAATGCGGACTAGCGGGACGGCAGATACGCAGTATTTT. Its translation: CAISPMRTSGTADTQYF.

V gene TRBV6-1 combines with J gene TRBJ1-1; no definite D call. From germline, CDR1 is MNHNS and CDR2 SASEGT. Trimming pared 6 bases from V and 4 bases from J, leaving 12 bases between. The CDR3 consists of 13 residues. CDR3 region: CASRRQLGTEAFF. CDR3 DNA sequence: TGTGCCAGCAGGCGCCAGTTGGGCACTGAAGCTTTCTTT.